This is a list of T cell receptor beta chains from one sample in a study of CD8+CD57+ T cells in acquired aplastic anemia. From the reads, TCRdb called clonotypes with MiXCR, one entry per CDR3 protein. The sample records about 180,000 distinct CDR3 sequences, approximately 49% being singletons. The specimen sequenced was sorted CD4+, CD8+, or CD8+CD57+ T cells (not recorded which) from PBMCs. The receptor source for this set is a human donor in good health. CDR3s include the opening cysteine and the closing phenylalanine or tryptophan. D genes are given only for firm matches. Rows give clone size only sometimes, using once, few, many, or a class for an expanded clone.

TRBJ2-1 TRBD1 TRBV6-1 NA TGTGCCAGCACCCAGAGGGACAGGGCCCCCAATGAGCAGTTCTTC CASTQRDRAPNEQFF
TRBJ2-7 NA TRBV20-1 NA TGCGGTGCTAGGGACGACTGGGCGTACGAGCAGTACTTC CGARDDWAYEQYF
TRBJ2-7 NA TRBV6-1 many TGTGCCAGCAGTGAATTATGGGACCCCAATTACGAGCAGTACTTC CASSELWDPNYEQYF
TRBJ2-1 TRBD2 TRBV10-3 many TGTGCCATGGCCGGGACTACCAACAATGAGCAGTTCTTC CAMAGTTNNEQFF
TRBJ2-3 NA TRBV4-2 NA TGTGCCAGCAACCATCAGGGATGGAGCACAGATACGCAGTATTTT CASNHQGWSTDTQYF
TRBJ2-2 NA TRBV20-1 many TGCAGTGCTAGTTCGGCAATGGAGAACACCGGGGAGCTGTTTTTT CSASSAMENTGELFF
TRBJ2-1 TRBD2 TRBV25-1 many TGTGCCAGCAGTGAAAGGGCTAGCGGGGACAATGAGCAGTTCTTC CASSERASGDNEQFF
TRBJ1-5 TRBD1 TRBV10-2 NA TGCGCCAGCAGTGGGACAGGGAGGGACGGGGCCCAGCATTTT CASSGTGRDGAQHF
TRBJ1-1 NA TRBV12-3/TRBV12-4 many TGTGCCAGCAGTTATCGAGATAGGAACACTGAAGCTTTCTTT CASSYRDRNTEAFF
TRBJ2-1 TRBD1 TRBV11-2 NA TGTGCCAGCAGCTCAGTAGAGACAGGGAGCTCCTACAATGAGCAGTTCTTC CASSSVETGSSYNEQFF
TRBJ1-1 TRBD1 TRBV7-2 NA TGTGCCAGCAGCTCGACGGGACAGGGGGCCCCTGACGCTTTCTTT CASSSTGQGAPDAFF
TRBJ2-1 NA TRBV5-1 NA TGCGCCAGCAGCTTGGTTGGCCGCAATGAGCAGTTCTTC CASSLVGRNEQFF
TRBJ1-2 NA TRBV20-1 few TGCAGTGCTAGTCAAGGGGGGGGTGGCTACACCTTC CSASQGGGGYTF
TRBJ2-1 TRBD2 TRBV25-1 NA TGTGCCAGCAGTGGACTAGCGGGAGTCTATGAGCAGTTCTTC CASSGLAGVYEQFF
TRBJ1-6 NA TRBV2 NA TGTGCCAGCAGTGACACAGGGCGACCCCTCCACTTT CASSDTGRPLHF
TRBJ1-4 NA TRBV7-6 NA TGTGCCAGCAGCAAGGGACGGAATGAAAAACTGTTTTTT CASSKGRNEKLFF
TRBJ2-2 TRBD1 TRBV24-1 few TGTGCCACCAGTGATTACCGGGACAGGGTCACCGGGGAGCTGTTTTTT CATSDYRDRVTGELFF
TRBJ2-3 TRBD1 TRBV24-1 NA TGTGCCACCAGTGATTTGAAGGGGGCAACAGATACGCAGTATTTT CATSDLKGATDTQYF
TRBJ2-7 NA TRBV20-1 NA TGCAGTGCTAGAGAGAACGAGCAGTACTTC CSARENEQYF
TRBJ2-5 TRBD2 TRBV7-2 many TGTGCCAGCAGCTCCACTAGCGGGAAGGGAGAGACCCAGTACTTC CASSSTSGKGETQYF
TRBJ1-5 NA TRBV12-3/TRBV12-4 many TGTGCCAGCACCTCAGACTGGAATCAGCCCCAGCATTTT CASTSDWNQPQHF
TRBJ1-4 NA TRBV3-1 NA TGTGCCAGCAGCCAGACGGGAACTAATGAAAAACTGTTTTTT CASSQTGTNEKLFF
TRBJ2-7 NA TRBV6-5 many TGTGCCAGCAGTTACGGCGGGACGGACTCCTACGAGCAGTACTTC CASSYGGTDSYEQYF
TRBJ2-7 TRBD2 TRBV20-1 few TGCAGTGCTAGCCCAGCGGGAAGGTCCTACGAGCAGTACTTC CSASPAGRSYEQYF
TRBJ2-3 TRBD2 TRBV4-2 few TGTGCCAGCAGCCGACTTAAGCGGGAGGGCTTAGCAGATACGCATTATTTT CASSRLKREGLADTHYF
TRBJ1-3 NA TRBV12-3/TRBV12-4 NA TGTGCCAGCAGATACAGGAGAAGCTCTGGAAACACCATATATTTT CASRYRRSSGNTIYF
TRBJ1-1 NA TRBV5-1 few TGCGCCAGCAGCCCGGACATTACCCACACTGAAGCTTTCTTT CASSPDITHTEAFF
TRBJ2-7 NA TRBV2 NA TGTGCCAGCAGGTCCCGGGCCCACTCCTACGAGCAGTACTTC CASRSRAHSYEQYF
TRBJ1-2 NA TRBV28 many TGTGCCAGCAGTTTAGACGGCCGGAGGGGCTACACCTTC CASSLDGRRGYTF
TRBJ1-2 NA TRBV12-3/TRBV12-4 NA TGTGCCAGCAGTTTAGCGCTTGTAACAGCTACTAACTATGGCTACACCTTC CASSLALVTATNYGYTF
TRBJ2-7 NA TRBV15 NA TGTGCCACCAGCAGCCTAGGGGCCGTGTACGAGCAGTACTTC CATSSLGAVYEQYF
TRBJ1-6 NA TRBV6-2/TRBV6-3 many TGTGCCAGCCACCAAGGGAAATCACCCCTCCACTTT CASHQGKSPLHF
TRBJ2-2 NA TRBV12-3/TRBV12-4 once TGTGCCAGCGGGATAGAGGACGGGGAGCTGTTTTTT CASGIEDGELFF
TRBJ2-6 TRBD2 TRBV20-1 many TGCAGTGCTATCTCAGCCGGACTAGCGGGAGGTCTGTCTGGGGCCAACGTCCTGACTTTC CSAISAGLAGGLSGANVLTF
TRBJ2-5 TRBD1 TRBV20-1 NA TGCAGTGCCGTTCTGACAGGGATTAAGACCCAGTACTTC CSAVLTGIKTQYF
TRBJ2-5 TRBD2 TRBV5-5 NA TGTGCCAGCAGCTCGGGACTAGCGGGGAAAGAGACCCAGTACTTC CASSSGLAGKETQYF
TRBJ2-5 NA TRBV5-1 NA TGCGCCAGCAGCCCGGGACGGTACAGGGCCCAGTACTTC CASSPGRYRAQYF
TRBJ2-2 NA TRBV29-1 many TGCAGCGCCACTCCGGGTTCAAACACCGGGGGGCTGTTTTTT CSATPGSNTGGLFF
TRBJ1-2 TRBD1 TRBV19 many TGTGCCAGTAGTACCTTAGGGACAGGAGCTAACTATGGCTACACCTTC CASSTLGTGANYGYTF
TRBJ2-3 TRBD1 TRBV6-5 few TGTGCCAGCAGTTCACAGGGGAAAAAAGGGACAGATACGCAGTATTTT CASSSQGKKGTDTQYF
TRBJ2-3 NA TRBV20-1 many TGCAGTGCGGTCGCCGCGGGATGGAGCACAGATACGCAGTATTTT CSAVAAGWSTDTQYF